The entry below describes one T cell receptor (beta chain). Antigen specificity is unknown. This specimen comes from a study of T cell responses to AZD1222 COVID-19 vaccine. General study points: Only six people who got AZD1222 tested seropositive at baseline.

The table came from immunoSEQ multiplex PCR; TCRdb's copy has only in-frame clones and leaves some out. The table has approximately 50,000 clones, just over 85% seen once; the top ten hold around 6.5%. The V end lost 3 bases, the J end lost 5 bases, and 16 bases lay between the germline ends. There are 14 residues in the CDR3. CDR1 is DFQATT and CDR2 is SNEGSKA in the germline V gene (reference sequence). The sequence came from an adult who received the AZD1222 COVID-19 vaccine. This specimen was peripheral blood, taken 28 days after the second AZD1222 dose. The genes are TRBV20-1 and TRBJ2-5; D unclear. The CDR3 DNA is TGCAGTGCTAGTTTTACAGCCGGGCGGGAGACCCAGTACTTC. This encodes CSASFTAGRETQYF.